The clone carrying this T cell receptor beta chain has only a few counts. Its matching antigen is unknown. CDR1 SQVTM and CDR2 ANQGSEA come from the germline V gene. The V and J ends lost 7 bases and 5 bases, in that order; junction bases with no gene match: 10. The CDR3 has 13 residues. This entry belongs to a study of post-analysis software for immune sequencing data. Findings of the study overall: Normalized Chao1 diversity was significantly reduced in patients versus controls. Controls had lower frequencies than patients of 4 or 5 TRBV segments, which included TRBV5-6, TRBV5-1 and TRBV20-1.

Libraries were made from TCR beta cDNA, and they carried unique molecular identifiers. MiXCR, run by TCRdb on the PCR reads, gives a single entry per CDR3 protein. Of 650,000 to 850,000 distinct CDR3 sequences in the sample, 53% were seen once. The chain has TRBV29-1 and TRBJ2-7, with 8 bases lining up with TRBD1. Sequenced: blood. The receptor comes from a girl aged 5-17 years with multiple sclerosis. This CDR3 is CSAVTGARDEQYF. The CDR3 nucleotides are TGCAGCGCCGTGACAGGGGCTCGCGACGAGCAGTACTTC.